A single sample gave rise to the 24 T cell receptor beta chains below, sequenced in a study of cytotoxic CD8 clonotypes in ibrutinib-treated CLL. The protocol was immunoSEQ multiplex PCR, while the TCRdb copy is restricted to in-frame clones and leaves out a portion. The sample has 250,000 to 350,000 clones, roughly four fifths seen once. The sample in question was PBMCs, obtained at disease progression, from a patient treated with ibrutinib. These receptor sequences come from a human donor with chronic lymphocytic leukemia.

The genes are TRBV12-2 and TRBJ1-2; TRBD1 is taken as the D call from the table, unchecked against the DNA. TRBV12-2 is labeled a pseudogene. The CDR3 consists of 17 residues. For the CDR3, the DNA is TGTGCAAGTCGCCCCGTACAGGGCCGGTATTTCGGCTATGGCTACACCTTC. It codes for CASRPVQGRYFGYGYTF.

This clone was observed a few times. J is TRBJ1-6 and V is TRBV4-1; 7 bases are shared with TRBD1. The CDR3 extends over 17 amino acids. The V gene end was trimmed by 3 bases and the J gene end by 3 bases; junction bases not matched to a gene: 8. Germline CDR1 reads MGHRA; CDR2 reads YSYEKL. The CDR3 sequence: CASSQIVAGGYNSPLHF. CDR3 coding DNA: TGCGCCAGCAGCCAGATCGTGGCAGGGGGCTATAATTCACCCCTCCACTTT.

This clone was observed a handful of times. This rearrangement joins TRBV28 to TRBJ2-7; TRBD1 aligns across 11 bases. CDR3 length: 15 amino acids. Germline lookup yields CDR1 MDHEN and CDR2 SYDVKM. The trim removed 10 bases at V and 3 bases at J, leaving 11 bases unmatched. CDR3 in amino acids: CATRTGGSSHYEQYF. For the CDR3, the DNA is TGTGCCACCCGGACAGGGGGCAGCTCCCACTACGAGCAGTACTTC.

The chain employs TRBV6-1 and TRBJ2-7, with D possibly called TRBD1 or TRBD2 (5 bases each). Trimming shortened V by 4 bases and J by 0 bases, and 13 bases separated the two germline ends. This CDR3 contains 15 residues. Germline CDR1 MNHNS, CDR2 SASEGT. The CDR3 is CASSAVSGSSYEQYF. The DNA of the CDR3 is TGTGCCAGCAGTGCGGTTTCAGGGAGCTCCTACGAGCAGTACTTC.

V usage is TRBV11-2 and J usage is TRBJ2-5; D is undetermined. Trimming took 3 bases from V and 5 from J, leaving 7 bases between them. The CDR3 is made up of 12 amino acids. In germline, CDR1 is SGHAT, CDR2 FQNNGV. Here the CDR3 reads CASSLSWETQYF. DNA for the CDR3: TGTGCCAGCAGCTTGAGTTGGGAGACCCAGTACTTC.

The chain employs TRBV10-1 and TRBJ1-2; D unresolved. The CDR3 is 13 amino acids. Trimming removed 4 bases from V and 8 bases from J, with 14 bases in between. Germline values: CDR1 WNHNN, CDR2 SYGVQD (reference sequence). Here the CDR3 reads CASSGGTLWGYTF. The CDR3 coding sequence is TGCGCCAGCAGTGGGGGTACTCTATGGGGCTACACCTTC.

This clone has just one count. The gene calls are TRBV11-2 and TRBJ2-2, with TRBD1 matching over 7 bases. The junction had 6 bases not matched to a gene; V was cut back by 2 bases and J by 6 bases. Germline V gene lookup returns CDR1 SGHAT and CDR2 FQNNGV. The CDR3 loop spans 15 amino acids. CDR3 bases: TGTGCCAGCAGCTTACTAGGGGGCGTCGCCGGGGAGCTGTTTTTT. This encodes CASSLLGGVAGELFF.

This chain connects TRBV6-5 to TRBJ1-4; TRBD1 matches at 9 bases. This CDR3 contains 16 residues. Trimming took 4 bases from V and 7 from J; bases not matched to a gene: 10. Germline assignment: CDR1 MNHEY and CDR2 SVGAGI. Here the CDR3 reads CASSSPTGGGSEKLFF. The DNA for the CDR3 is TGTGCCAGCAGTTCTCCCACAGGGGGCGGTTCTGAAAAACTGTTTTTT.

The genes are TRBV14 and TRBJ1-1; no clear D. Germline V gives CDR1 SGHDN, CDR2 FVKESK. The CDR3 totals 14 residues. The germline V and J ends were trimmed by 0 bases and 0 bases, with 5 bases remaining between them. The CDR3 DNA reads TGTGCCAGCAGCCAAGAGGTAATGAACACTGAAGCTTTCTTT. Its protein is CASSQEVMNTEAFF.

The genes are TRBV20-1 and TRBJ2-2; D not resolved. Trimming took off 6 bases at V and 7 bases at J, with 9 bases between the two ends. CDR1 and CDR2 (germline): DFQATT, SNEGSKA (reference sequence). This CDR3 is built from 11 residues. The CDR3 coding sequence is TGCAGTGCCCCGCGTCACGGGGAGCTGTTTTTT. This codes for CSAPRHGELFF.

The chain employs TRBV2 and TRBJ1-1; TRBD1 matches 8 bases. In germline, CDR1 is SNHLY, CDR2 FYNNEI. This CDR3 is built from 17 residues. Losses at the gene ends were 6 bases for V and 5 bases for J; bases not matched to a gene: 17. CDR3 DNA sequence: TGTGCCAGCAGCGAAAACCTGGTAAACAGGGGGAGGACTGAAGCTTTCTTT. This translates into CASSENLVNRGRTEAFF.

The V call is TRBV6-5, the J call TRBJ1-1, with a weak D call TRBD1 (5 bases). Germline values: CDR1 MNHEY, CDR2 SVGAGI. Trimming shortened V by 2 bases and J by 0 bases, and 13 bases separated the two germline ends. The CDR3 sequence is 16 residues long. CDR3 amino acids: CASSYPGADMNTEAFF. CDR3 DNA: TGTGCCAGCAGTTACCCTGGTGCGGACATGAACACTGAAGCTTTCTTT.

The chain couples TRBV19 to TRBJ2-5; TRBD2 is a possible D gene (6 bases). V was pared by 6 bases and J by 2 bases, with 13 bases between. CDR1 is LNHDA and CDR2 is SQIVND in the germline V gene (reference sequence). There are 14 residues in the CDR3. In DNA form, the CDR3 reads TGTGCCAGTAGCGATCAGGGACTTCAAGAGACCCAGTACTTC. Translated, it gives CASSDQGLQETQYF.

The chain joins TRBV4-2 to TRBJ1-2; D not certain. The CDR3 is 14 amino acids. Germline loops: CDR1 LGHNA, CDR2 YNFKEQ. V gave up 0 bases and J gave up 4 bases, with 9 bases separating them. The CDR3 nucleotides are TGTGCCAGCAGCCAAGAGCCGGGAGGCTATGGCTACACCTTC. This codes for CASSQEPGGYGYTF.

The V gene is TRBV7-9, the J gene TRBJ2-2, with D perhaps assigned TRBD1 or TRBD2 (7 bases each). The germline V gene has CDR1 SEHNR and CDR2 FQNEAQ (reference sequence). The ends were cut back, 3 bases at V and 6 bases at J, with 23 bases in the middle. The CDR3 loop spans 18 amino acids. DNA for the CDR3: TGTGCCAGCAGCTTGCCCCAGGGGGGCGGGAGTGGCCCCGGGGAGCTGTTTTTT. It translates to CASSLPQGGGSGPGELFF.

In the case of this clone: Compared with germline, one end of the junction differs, possibly owing to a read error. The chain couples TRBV29-1 to TRBJ2-3, with TRBD1 matching 7 bases. CDR1 and CDR2 (germline): SQVTM, ANQGSEA. CDR3 size: 14 residues. The CDR3: CSVPPPDRADTQCF. The CDR3 nucleotides read TGCAGCGTGCCCCCACCCGACAGGGCAGATACGCAGTGTTTT.

In its sample, this clone was seen a few times. The J gene is TRBJ1-2, the V gene TRBV27; D remains ambiguous. The germline V gene has CDR1 MNHEY and CDR2 SMNVEV (reference sequence). The CDR3 spans 12 residues. V dropped 0 bases and J dropped 5 bases, with 4 bases sitting between them. The CDR3 region is CASSLSGYGYTF. The CDR3 DNA is TGTGCCAGCAGTTTATCAGGTTATGGCTACACCTTC.

The gene calls are TRBV5-1 and TRBJ1-2; weak D call: TRBD1 (6 bases). Per germline, CDR1 SGHRS and CDR2 YFSETQ. CDR3 length equals 13 residues. Trimming removed 0 bases at V and 3 bases at J, with 6 bases between. In DNA form, the CDR3 reads TGCGCCAGCAGCTTGGACAGGGACTATGGCTACACCTTC. Translated, it gives CASSLDRDYGYTF. The full variable domain, its missing parts supplied by reference TRBV5-1 and TRBJ1-2, is KAGVTQTPRYLIKTRGQQVTLSCSPISGHRSVSWYQQTPGQGLQFLFEYFSETQRNKGNFPGRFSGRQFSNSRSEMNVSTLELGDSALYLCASSLDRDYGYTFGSGTRLTVV.

The chain links TRBV27 to TRBJ2-1, with D hard to call. The germline V and J ends were trimmed by 1 base and 0 bases, with 7 bases remaining between them. There are 15 residues in the CDR3. CDR1 and CDR2 from the germline V gene are MNHEY and SMNVEV (reference sequence). CDR3 in amino acids: CASSLFRSSYNEQFF. CDR3 sequence (DNA): TGTGCCAGCAGTTTATTTCGGAGCTCCTACAATGAGCAGTTCTTC.

This sequence joins TRBV5-6 and TRBJ1-1; 7 nucleotides match TRBD1. This CDR3 region has 14 residues. After removal of 6 bases from V and 2 bases from J, the junction contained 7 bases not matched to a gene. CDR1 and CDR2 from the germline V gene are SGHDT and YYEEEE. DNA of the CDR3: TGTGCCAGCAACTTTACAGGGGATAACACTGAAGCTTTCTTT. It encodes CASNFTGDNTEAFF.

In its sample, this clone was seen once. This sequence joins TRBV10-1 and TRBJ2-1; the D gene could be TRBD1 or TRBD2 (5 bases each). The V and J ends lost 2 bases and 6 bases respectively, with 14 bases between them. This CDR3 is 15 amino acids long. CDR1 and CDR2 (germline): WNHNN, SYGVQD (reference sequence). Here the CDR3 DNA reads TGCGCCAGCAGTGAGGGACTGTCCAGGGCCAATGAGCAGTTCTTC. It translates to CASSEGLSRANEQFF.

The chain joins TRBV6-1 to TRBJ2-4, with TRBD1 matching 7 bases. Germline CDR1 is MNHNS and CDR2 is SASEGT. This CDR3 region has 18 residues. With V trimmed by 0 bases and J by 3 bases, 11 bases remained unmatched. In nucleotides, the CDR3 is TGTGCCAGCAGTGAAGCGTGGGGAAGGGGGCAGGGCAAAAACATTCAGTACTTC. It specifies CASSEAWGRGQGKNIQYF.

J is TRBJ2-7 and V is TRBV28; 7 nucleotides line up with TRBD2. The CDR3 is 18 amino acids. V lost 3 bases and J lost 2; bases outside the gene matches: 16. The germline V gene encodes CDR1 MDHEN and CDR2 SYDVKM. The CDR3 here is CASSFRDWGGRAAYEQYF. CDR3 coding DNA: TGTGCCAGCAGTTTTAGGGACTGGGGAGGGAGGGCTGCCTACGAGCAGTACTTC.

The chain has TRBV9 and TRBJ2-1, with TRBD1 as a possible D gene (6 bases). The length of the CDR3 is 15 residues. V was pared by 2 bases and J by 0 bases, with 9 bases between. CDR1 and CDR2 from the germline V gene are SGDLS and YYNGEE. In nucleotides, the CDR3 is TGTGCCAGCAGCGTGGACAGTTACTCCTACAATGAGCAGTTCTTC. As protein: CASSVDSYSYNEQFF.